The rows below give T cell receptor beta chains drawn from one sample of a study of blood T cell repertoires in COVID-19. The protocol was immunoSEQ multiplex PCR, while the TCRdb copy is restricted to in-frame clones and leaves out a portion. The sample yields 130,000 to 150,000 clones, roughly 86% seen once. The sequencing sample was made of peripheral blood. Source of these receptors: a man between 65 and 80 years old with acute or convalescent COVID-19. Both conserved end residues are trimmed from each CDR3. Size is omitted from some rows. Given values are once, few, many or a class for expanded clones.

>NA|TRBV15|TRBJ2-1
ATSRWTSGSSEQF
>NA|TRBV7-9|TRBJ1-5
ASSLTGGSGQPQH
>NA|TRBV27|TRBJ1-5
ASSPKGDSYSNQPQH
>many|TRBV7-9|TRBJ2-1
ASSFDGLAGLDEQF
>NA|TRBV14|TRBJ2-3
ASSQLAGGRPTDTQY
>NA|TRBV24-1|TRBJ2-2
ATSDYSGAGELF
>NA|TRBV5-6|TRBJ2-1
ASSPRTSGSRNEQF
>NA|TRBV27|TRBJ2-7
ASSFVAGREY
>NA|TRBV2|TRBJ1-6
ASHQQYNSPLH
>NA|TRBV3-1/TRBV3-2|TRBJ2-1
ASSDGGHPYNEQF
>once|TRBV28|TRBJ2-5
ASSPGPGQHD
>NA|TRBV4-2|TRBJ1-3
ASSQDLTSSGNTIY
>NA|TRBV19|TRBJ1-5
ASSPWTGREQPQH
>NA|TRBV28|TRBJ2-7
ASSSGTGDLNEQY
>NA|TRBV18|TRBJ2-1
ASSPTGIYNEQF
>NA|TRBV6-6|TRBJ1-6
ASSIGQGASPLH
>NA|TRBV6-1|TRBJ1-2
ASSPTGDYGYT
>NA|TRBV6-4|TRBJ1-4
ASSRGTGSNEKLF
>NA|TRBV7-9|TRBJ1-1
ASSYGLQNTEAF
>once|TRBV7-8|TRBJ1-5
ASSPGGQPPQH
>NA|TRBV18|TRBJ2-5
ASSPPGIRSGETQY
>NA|TRBV2|TRBJ2-1
ASREGQSVNEQF
>few|TRBV7-9|TRBJ1-2
ASSLQGLTNYGYT
>once|TRBV6-6|TRBJ2-3
ASSYRGDTDTQY
>NA|TRBV6-5|TRBJ2-7
ASSRGETGNYEQY
>NA|TRBV5-1|TRBJ1-1
ASSGGTGESTEAF
>NA|TRBV2|TRBJ1-1
ASSVGGDNTEAF
>once|TRBV7-9|TRBJ1-2
ASSRDRGGYT
>NA|TRBV11-2|TRBJ1-5
ASSLTQDAIEPQH
>few|TRBV27|TRBJ2-2
ASSLLGRGGNIGELF
>NA|TRBV7-9|TRBJ2-5
ASSPFRATEQETQY
>NA|TRBV5-1|TRBJ2-5
ASSLWGGHLAGDQETQY
>NA|TRBV29-1|TRBJ1-4
SVQAGPSNQEKLF
>NA|TRBV27|TRBJ2-6
ASRLGGSGANVLT